This TCR beta chain was identified in a study of beta chain features in type 1 diabetes. Turning to the study itself: All samples yielded 85 million to 130 million examined sorted cells.

Findings and limits, study-wide: Fewer insertions but more deletions were seen at VDJ junctions in type 1 diabetes patients.

Regarding this clone: Antigen: not known.

CD45RO/CCR7/CD25/CD127/CD95/CD27 staining was used to isolate CD4+ naive, central memory, regulatory and stem cell-like memory cells by sorting. The study reverse transcribed the entire isolated RNA, so it sequenced expressed TCRB transcripts. TCRdb's table, derived via immunoSEQ multiplex PCR, lists solely in-frame clones and lacks some. This table has about 900,000 clones, around a sixth appearing once. CDR1 and CDR2 (germline): SGHVS, FQNEAQ. CDR3 length equals 13 residues. Trimming removed 3 bases at V and 6 bases at J, with 10 bases between. The material sequenced was naive CD4+ T cells from blood. This chain joins TRBV7-8 and TRBJ2-3; D is uncertain. The TCR sequence derives from a woman younger than 30 in good health. CDR3 region: CASSLTRWDTQYF. The CDR3 bases are TGTGCCAGCAGCTTGACCCGTTGGGATACGCAGTATTTT.